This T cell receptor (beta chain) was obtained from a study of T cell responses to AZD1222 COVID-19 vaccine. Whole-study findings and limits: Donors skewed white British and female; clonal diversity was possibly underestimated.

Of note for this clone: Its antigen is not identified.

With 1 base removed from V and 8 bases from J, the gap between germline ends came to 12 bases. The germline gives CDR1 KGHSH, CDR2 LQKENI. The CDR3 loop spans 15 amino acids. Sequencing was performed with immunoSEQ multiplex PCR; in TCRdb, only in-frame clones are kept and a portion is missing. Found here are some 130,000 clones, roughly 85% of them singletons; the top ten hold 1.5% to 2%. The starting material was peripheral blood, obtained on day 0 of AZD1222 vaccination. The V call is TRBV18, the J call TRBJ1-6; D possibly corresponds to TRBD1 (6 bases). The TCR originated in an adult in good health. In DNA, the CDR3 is TGTGCCAGCTCACCACAGGGGGAAGTAGATTCACCCCTCCACTTT. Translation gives CASSPQGEVDSPLHF.